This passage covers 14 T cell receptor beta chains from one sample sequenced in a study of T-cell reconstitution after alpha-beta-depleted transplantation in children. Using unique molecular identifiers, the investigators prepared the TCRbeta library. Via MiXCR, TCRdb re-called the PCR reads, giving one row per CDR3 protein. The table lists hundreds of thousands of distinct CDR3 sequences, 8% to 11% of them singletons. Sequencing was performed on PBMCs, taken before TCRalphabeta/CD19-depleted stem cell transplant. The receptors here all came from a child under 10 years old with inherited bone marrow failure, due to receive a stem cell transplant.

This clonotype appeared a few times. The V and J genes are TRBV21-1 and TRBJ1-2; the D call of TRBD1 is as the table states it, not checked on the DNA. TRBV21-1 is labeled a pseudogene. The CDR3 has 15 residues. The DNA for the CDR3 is TGTGCCAGCAGCAAAGCGGCAGGGGGAGGCAATGGCTACACCTTC. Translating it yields CASSKAAGGGNGYTF.

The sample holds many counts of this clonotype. CDR3: CASSTSGSQGETQYF. Here the CDR3 DNA reads TGCGCCAGCAGCACTAGCGGGAGCCAGGGGGAGACCCAGTACTTC. This chain joins TRBV5-1 and TRBJ2-5, with TRBD2 matching over 11 bases. The V segment lost 4 bases and the J segment 5 bases; nucleotides outside the gene matches: 7. The CDR3 length is 15 residues. Looked up from germline, CDR1 is SGHRS and CDR2 is YFSETQ.

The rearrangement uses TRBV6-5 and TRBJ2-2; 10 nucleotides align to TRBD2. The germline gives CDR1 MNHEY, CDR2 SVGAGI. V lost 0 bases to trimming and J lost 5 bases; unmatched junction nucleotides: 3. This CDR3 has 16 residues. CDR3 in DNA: TGTGCCAGCAGTTACTCGACGACTAGCGGGACCGGGGAGCTGTTTTTT. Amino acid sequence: CASSYSTTSGTGELFF.

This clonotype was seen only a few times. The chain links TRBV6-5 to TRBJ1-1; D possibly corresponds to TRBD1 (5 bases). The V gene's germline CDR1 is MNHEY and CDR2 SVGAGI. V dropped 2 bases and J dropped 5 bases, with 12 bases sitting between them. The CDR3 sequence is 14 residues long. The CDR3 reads CASSYPGKGTEAFF. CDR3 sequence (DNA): TGTGCCAGCAGTTACCCAGGGAAAGGAACTGAAGCTTTCTTT.

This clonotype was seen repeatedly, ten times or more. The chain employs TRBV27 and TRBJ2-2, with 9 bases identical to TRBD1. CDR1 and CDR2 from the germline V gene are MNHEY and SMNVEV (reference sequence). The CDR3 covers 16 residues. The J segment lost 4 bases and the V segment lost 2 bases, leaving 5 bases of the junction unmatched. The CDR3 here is CASSLLYRGPTGELFF. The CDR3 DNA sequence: TGTGCCAGCAGTTTACTTTACAGGGGGCCCACCGGGGAGCTGTTTTTT.

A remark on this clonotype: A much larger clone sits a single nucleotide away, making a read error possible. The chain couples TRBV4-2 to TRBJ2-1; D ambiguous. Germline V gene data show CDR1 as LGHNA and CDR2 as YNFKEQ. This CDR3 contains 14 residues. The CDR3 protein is CARSQDPAYNEQFF. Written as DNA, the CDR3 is TGTGCCAGAAGCCAAGATCCCGCCTACAATGAGCAGTTCTTC.

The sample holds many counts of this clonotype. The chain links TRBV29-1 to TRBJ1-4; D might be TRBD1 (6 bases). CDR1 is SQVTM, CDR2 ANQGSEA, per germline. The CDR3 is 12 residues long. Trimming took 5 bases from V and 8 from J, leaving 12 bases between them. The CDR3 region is CSVRGADEKLFF. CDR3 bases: TGCAGCGTTCGGGGGGCGGACGAAAAACTGTTTTTT.

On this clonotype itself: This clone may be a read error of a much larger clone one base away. CDR3 DNA sequence: TGTGCCAGCAGCTTGTGGACTAGCGCTGCTGTCCACGAGCAGTACTTC. Protein: CASSLWTSAAVHEQYF. This chain links TRBV7-2 with TRBJ2-7, with TRBD2 matching 9 bases. J was trimmed by 5 bases and V by 3 bases; bases with no gene match: 11. Per germline, CDR1 SGHTA and CDR2 FQGNSA. This CDR3 spans 16 amino acids. Complete variable domain (other parts from reference TRBV7-2 and TRBJ2-7): GAGVSQSPSNKVTEKGKDVELRCDPISGHTALYWYRQSLGQGLEFLIYFQGNSAPDKSGLPSDRFSAERTGGSVSTLTIQRTQQEDSAVYLCASSLWTSAAVHEQYFGPGTRLTVT.

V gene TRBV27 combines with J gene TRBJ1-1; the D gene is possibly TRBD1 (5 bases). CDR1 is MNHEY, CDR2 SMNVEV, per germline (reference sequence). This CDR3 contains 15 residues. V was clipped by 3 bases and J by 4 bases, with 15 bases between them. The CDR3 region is CASSLVAPGGTEAFF. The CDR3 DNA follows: TGTGCCAGCAGTTTGGTTGCACCTGGGGGCACTGAAGCTTTCTTT.

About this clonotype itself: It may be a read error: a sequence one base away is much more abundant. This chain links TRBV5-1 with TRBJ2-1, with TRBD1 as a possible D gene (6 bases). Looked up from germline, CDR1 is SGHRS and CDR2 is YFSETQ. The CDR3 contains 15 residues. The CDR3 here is CACSSARGWDNEQFF. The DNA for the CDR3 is TGCGCCTGCAGCTCTGCAAGGGGGTGGGACAATGAGCAGTTCTTC.

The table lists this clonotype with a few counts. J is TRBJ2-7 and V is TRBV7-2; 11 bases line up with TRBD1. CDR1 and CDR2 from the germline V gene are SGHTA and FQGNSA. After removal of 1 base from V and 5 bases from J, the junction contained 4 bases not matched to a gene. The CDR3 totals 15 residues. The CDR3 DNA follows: TGTGCCAGCAGCTTAGGAGGGACAGGGGGACACGAGCAGTACTTC. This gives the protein CASSLGGTGGHEQYF.

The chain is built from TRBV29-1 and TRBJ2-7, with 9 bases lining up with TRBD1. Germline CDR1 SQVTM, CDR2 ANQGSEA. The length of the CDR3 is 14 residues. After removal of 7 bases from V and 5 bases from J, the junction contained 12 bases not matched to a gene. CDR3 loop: CSALDRGRGDEQYF. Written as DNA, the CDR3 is TGCAGCGCCCTAGACAGGGGGAGGGGTGACGAGCAGTACTTC.

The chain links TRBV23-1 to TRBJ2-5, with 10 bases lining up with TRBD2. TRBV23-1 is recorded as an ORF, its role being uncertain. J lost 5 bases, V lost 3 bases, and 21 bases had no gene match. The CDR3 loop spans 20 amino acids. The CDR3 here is CASSHRGKSGRAEQGETQYF. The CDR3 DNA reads TGCGCCAGCAGTCACCGCGGAAAAAGCGGGAGGGCCGAACAAGGCGAGACCCAGTACTTC.

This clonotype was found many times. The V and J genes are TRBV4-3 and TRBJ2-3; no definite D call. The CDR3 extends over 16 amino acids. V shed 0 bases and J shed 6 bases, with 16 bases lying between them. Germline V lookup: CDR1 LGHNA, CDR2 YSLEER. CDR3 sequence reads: CASSQDPPGSRDTQYF. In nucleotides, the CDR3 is TGCGCCAGCAGCCAAGACCCCCCCGGATCTAGGGATACGCAGTATTTT.